Listed here are 32 T cell receptor beta chains from one sample, sequenced in a study of blood T cell repertoires in COVID-19. Profiling relied on immunoSEQ multiplex PCR, and the TCRdb table lists in-frame clones only, not all of them. This sample yields tens of thousands of clones, of which roughly 87% are seen a single time; around 20% belongs to the top ten. Sequenced material: peripheral blood. The receptor source for this set is a human donor in a cohort sampled during active COVID-19.

This clone occurred a few times. This sequence joins TRBV4-2 and TRBJ2-7; 9 bases fit TRBD1. Trimming took 4 bases from V and 1 from J; bases not matched to a gene: 8. CDR3 length equals 16 residues. From germline, CDR1 is LGHNA and CDR2 YNFKEQ. Written as DNA, the CDR3 is TGTGCCAGCAGCCGCCCGAGGGGGACAGGGTCCTACGAGCAGTACTTC. Protein product: CASSRPRGTGSYEQYF.

V gene TRBV2 combines with J gene TRBJ1-5; 9 bases align to TRBD1. The germline V gene has CDR1 SNHLY and CDR2 FYNNEI. The V gene end was trimmed by 8 bases and the J gene end by 2 bases; junction bases not matched to a gene: 10. The CDR3 is made up of 16 amino acids. CDR3 sequence (DNA): TGTGCCAGCCAAGCGGCGGACAGGGGAGGCAATCAGCCCCAGCATTTT. Its translation: CASQAADRGGNQPQHF.

The table lists this clone with a count of one. The chain combines TRBV5-1 with TRBJ2-7; 8 bases align to TRBD1. The CDR3 loop spans 15 amino acids. V was pared by 3 bases and J by 6 bases, with 11 bases of the junction left unmatched. Germline V CDR1 and CDR2: SGHRS, YFSETQ. The CDR3, as DNA: TGCGCCAGCAGCTCTGGCGGGACAGGATTTCGCGAGCAGTACTTC. This translates into CASSSGGTGFREQYF. Variable domain in full (rest from reference TRBV5-1 and TRBJ2-7): KAGVTQTPRYLIKTRGQQVTLSCSPISGHRSVSWYQQTPGQGLQFLFEYFSETQRNKGNFPGRFSGRQFSNSRSEMNVSTLELGDSALYLCASSSGGTGFREQYFGPGTRLTVT.

V gene TRBV4-1 combines with J gene TRBJ1-5; D is possibly TRBD1 (5 bases). CDR1 and CDR2 (germline): MGHRA, YSYEKL. Trimming cost V 4 bases and J 3 bases, with 10 bases left between them. The CDR3 contains 14 residues. DNA for the CDR3: TGCGCCAGCAGCCTCAACAGGTTCAATCAGCCCCAGCATTTT. Protein: CASSLNRFNQPQHF.

This chain joins TRBV3-1 (or the pseudogene TRBV3-2) and TRBJ2-7, with 7 bases that match TRBD1. V shed 5 bases and J 1 base; nucleotides not matched to a gene: 11. The CDR3 has 16 amino acids. Per germline, CDR1 LGHDT and CDR2 YNNKEL (reference sequence). Written as DNA, the CDR3 is TGTGCCAGCAGCGCAGTCGCAGGGGGTGAGTCCTACGAGCAGTACTTC. Translated: CASSAVAGGESYEQYF.

The V and J genes are TRBV15 and TRBJ1-4, with 7 bases that match TRBD1. Germline V gene lookup returns CDR1 LNHNV and CDR2 YYDKDF (reference sequence). The CDR3 has 18 amino acids. V lost 0 bases and J lost 5; bases outside the gene matches: 12. The CDR3 protein is CATSRDSVRGWINEKLFF. Here the CDR3 DNA reads TGTGCCACCAGCAGAGATTCAGTCAGGGGGTGGATAAATGAAAAACTGTTTTTT.

The chain is built from TRBV4-1 and TRBJ2-3; D perhaps matches TRBD1 (6 bases). The CDR3 contains 14 residues. Germline V gene lookup returns CDR1 MGHRA and CDR2 YSYEKL. Trimming shortened V by 4 bases and J by 5 bases, and 13 bases separated the two germline ends. The CDR3 here is CASSLGQTGDTQYF. The CDR3 region has the DNA TGCGCCAGCAGCCTCGGACAGACTGGAGATACGCAGTATTTT.

This chain uses TRBV7-8 with TRBJ2-5; tentatively, D is TRBD1 (6 bases). The CDR3 has 13 amino acids. V lost 5 bases and J 6 bases, leaving 13 bases between the germline ends. The germline V gene has CDR1 SGHVS and CDR2 FQNEAQ. CDR3 DNA sequence: TGTGCCAGCAGCATCGACAGGACGCAGACCCAGTACTTC. Its translation is CASSIDRTQTQYF.

This rearrangement joins TRBV5-1 to TRBJ1-4, with 7 bases matching TRBD1. The CDR3 sequence is 16 residues long. V trimming: 6 bases; J trimming: 2 bases; junction bases outside the gene matches: 10. The germline gives CDR1 SGHRS, CDR2 YFSETQ. This CDR3 reads CASTGMKGATNEKLFF. The CDR3 DNA reads TGCGCCAGCACGGGCATGAAGGGGGCTACTAATGAAAAACTGTTTTTT.

The chain carries TRBV21-1 and TRBJ1-1. TRBV21-1 is labeled a pseudogene. There are 12 residues in the CDR3. CDR3 nucleotides: TGTGCCAGCAGCCTAGGGAGTACTGAAGCTTTCTTT. Translation gives CASSLGSTEAFF.

This chain connects TRBV5-4 to TRBJ1-6, with TRBD1 matching 7 bases. The J segment lost 5 bases and the V segment lost 4 bases, leaving 9 bases of the junction unmatched. This CDR3 has 16 amino acids. The germline gives CDR1 SGHNT, CDR2 YYREEE (reference sequence). The CDR3 region has the DNA TGTGCCAGCAGCCTAGGGGGCAATCAGAATAATTCACCCCTCCACTTT. This translates into CASSLGGNQNNSPLHF.

This clone was picked up a small number of times. This sequence joins TRBV18 and TRBJ1-4, with TRBD1 as a possible D gene (6 bases). V shed 6 bases and J shed 7 bases, with 24 bases lying between them. The CDR3 sequence is 17 residues long. Per the germline V gene, CDR1 is KGHSH and CDR2 is LQKENI. The CDR3 nucleotides read TGTGCCAGCTCCCCTAGCCCCGGTGGCAGGGGTTCTGAAAAACTGTTTTTT. Its translation is CASSPSPGGRGSEKLFF. Full variable domain (outside the CDR3, taken from reference TRBV18 and TRBJ1-4): NAGVMQNPRHLVRRRGQEARLRCSPMKGHSHVYWYRQLPEEGLKFMVYLQKENIIDESGMPKERFSAEFPKEGPSILRIQQVVRGDSAAYFCASSPSPGGRGSEKLFFGSGTQLSVL.

V is TRBV6-5 and J is TRBJ1-1; the match to TRBD1 covers 7 bases. Germline V gene lookup returns CDR1 MNHEY and CDR2 SVGAGI. V shed 8 bases, J shed 4 bases, and the junction held 10 bases outside the gene matches. The CDR3 has 14 residues. The CDR3 sequence: CASGDEGAFTEAFF. CDR3 DNA: TGTGCCAGCGGGGATGAGGGGGCTTTCACTGAAGCTTTCTTT.

The chain links TRBV10-2 to TRBJ2-5; D unresolved. Germline lookup yields CDR1 WSHSY and CDR2 SAAADI. This CDR3 comprises 14 residues. Deletions cut 4 bases from V and 2 bases from J, with 11 bases between. The CDR3 here is CASSVSSRQETQYF. The CDR3, as DNA: TGCGCCAGCAGTGTTAGCTCGAGGCAAGAGACCCAGTACTTC.

V usage is TRBV14 and J usage is TRBJ1-1, with unresolved D. The length of the CDR3 is 13 residues. The germline CDR1 and CDR2 sequences are SGHDN and FVKESK. V gave up 1 base and J gave up 2 bases, with 5 bases separating them. The DNA of the CDR3 is TGTGCCAGCAGCCAAGTCTCCAACACTGAAGCTTTCTTT. Residues: CASSQVSNTEAFF.

The gene calls are TRBV5-6 and TRBJ2-1; 15 positions agree with TRBD2. The J segment lost 14 bases and the V segment lost 1 base, leaving 4 bases of the junction unmatched. The germline V gene has CDR1 SGHDT and CDR2 YYEEEE. The CDR3 covers 14 residues. Written as DNA, the CDR3 is TGTGCCAGCAGCTTGTGGACTAGCGGGGGGGTAAAGTTCTTC. The encoded protein is CASSLWTSGGVKFF.

The chain links TRBV11-2 to TRBJ2-7; no firm D call. The CDR3 has 12 amino acids. The V end lost 5 bases, the J end lost 4 bases, and 9 bases lay between the germline ends. Germline-derived CDR1 and CDR2 are SGHAT and FQNNGV. The CDR3 DNA sequence: TGTGCCAGCAGCCCCGGTCAATACGAGCAGTACTTC. It yields the protein CASSPGQYEQYF. Complete variable domain (other parts from reference TRBV11-2 and TRBJ2-7): EAGVAQSPRYKIIEKRQSVAFWCNPISGHATLYWYQQILGQGPKLLIQFQNNGVVDDSQLPKDRFSAERLKGVDSTLKIQPAKLEDSAVYLCASSPGQYEQYFGPGTRLTVT.

This rearrangement joins TRBV6-1 to TRBJ1-2; no clear D. In germline, CDR1 is MNHNS, CDR2 SASEGT. The CDR3 has 14 residues. V gave up 3 bases and J gave up 3 bases, with 11 bases separating them. The CDR3 nucleotides are TGTGCCAGCAGTGAGTTATGGGCCTACTATGGCTACACCTTC. Translation: CASSELWAYYGYTF.

In DNA, the CDR3 is TGTGCCAGCAGCTTAAATTATCGGGGGTTCGAGCAGTACTTC. Translating it yields CASSLNYRGFEQYF. The rearrangement joins TRBV5-6 to TRBJ2-7; a weak D match, TRBD2 (6 bases). Trimming stripped 2 bases from V and 6 bases from J, with 15 bases between. In germline, CDR1 is SGHDT, CDR2 YYEEEE. The CDR3 spans 14 residues.

The V and J genes are TRBV19 and TRBJ2-1; 14 bases line up with TRBD2. CDR3 length: 16 amino acids. V gave up 7 bases and J gave up 6 bases; unmatched junction bases: 8. Germline CDR1 reads LNHDA; CDR2 reads SQIVND (reference sequence). The CDR3 DNA reads TGTGCCAGTACCAGACCCGGACTAGCGGGGGGCAATGAGCAGTTCTTC. This gives the protein CASTRPGLAGGNEQFF.

The chain recombines TRBV3-1 (or the pseudogene TRBV3-2) with TRBJ1-2; D unclear. The germline V gene has CDR1 LGHDT and CDR2 YNNKEL (reference sequence). This CDR3 region has 12 residues. V dropped 5 bases and J dropped 5 bases, with 9 bases sitting between them. CDR3 protein: CASSGSGYGYTF. CDR3 nucleotide sequence: TGTGCCAGCAGCGGTTCGGGATATGGCTACACCTTC.

V gene TRBV6-5 combines with J gene TRBJ1-4, with TRBD1 matching 12 bases. The junction had 12 bases not matched to a gene; V was cut back by 11 bases and J by 8 bases. This CDR3 is 15 amino acids long. The germline V gene encodes CDR1 MNHEY and CDR2 SVGAGI. The CDR3: CAAGTGGTEGEKLFF. In DNA, the CDR3 is TGTGCCGCCGGGACAGGGGGCACGGAGGGAGAAAAACTGTTTTTT.

The chain uses TRBV4-1 and TRBJ2-7; 10 bases fit TRBD1. The CDR3 runs to 15 residues. Per the germline V gene, CDR1 is MGHRA and CDR2 is YSYEKL. The ends lost 1 base at V and 3 bases at J; junction bases unmatched: 3. The DNA for the CDR3 is TGCGCCAGCAGCCAAGTCGGGACAGGGGACTACGAGCAGTACTTC. This encodes CASSQVGTGDYEQYF.

The CDR3: CASSRDNYGYTF. In nucleotides, the CDR3 is TGTGCCAGCAGCAGGGATAACTATGGCTACACCTTC. The chain carries TRBV6-5 and TRBJ1-2; D perhaps matches TRBD1 (5 bases). Germline values: CDR1 MNHEY, CDR2 SVGAGI. The ends were cut back, 6 bases at V and 1 base at J, with 6 bases in the middle. The CDR3 is made up of 12 amino acids.

V and J are TRBV4-3 and TRBJ2-1; D might be TRBD2 (5 bases). The CDR3 loop spans 12 amino acids. V lost 5 bases and J 13 bases, leaving 15 bases between the germline ends. Per the germline V gene, CDR1 is LGHNA and CDR2 is YSLEER. CDR3 in amino acids: CASSGAGKSQFF. The CDR3 nucleotides read TGCGCCAGCAGCGGAGCCGGGAAATCACAGTTCTTC.

The rearrangement joins TRBV2 to TRBJ1-2, with D unclear. V lost 3 bases and J 6 bases, leaving 14 bases between the germline ends. The CDR3 spans 14 residues. In germline, CDR1 is SNHLY, CDR2 FYNNEI. Written as DNA, the CDR3 is TGTGCCAGCAGTGATCTTATACTGATACATGGCTACACCTTC. This translates into CASSDLILIHGYTF.

The chain links TRBV5-6 to TRBJ2-5; D remains unclear. Trimming pared 4 bases from V and 2 bases from J, leaving 15 bases between. Germline lookup yields CDR1 SGHDT and CDR2 YYEEEE. The CDR3 consists of 15 residues. The CDR3, as DNA: TGTGCCAGCAGCCCCCTAGACGGTATTCAAGAGACCCAGTACTTC. It codes for CASSPLDGIQETQYF. The entire variable domain, with the rest obtained from reference TRBV5-6 and TRBJ2-5, is as follows: DAGVTQSPTHLIKTRGQQVTLRCSPKSGHDTVSWYQQALGQGPQFIFQYYEEEERQRGNFPDRFSGHQFPNYSSELNVNALLLGDSALYLCASSPLDGIQETQYFGPGTRLLVL.

This clone was detected a few times. The chain has TRBV20-1 and TRBJ2-1, with D possibly TRBD2 on 7 matching bases. The CDR3 is 11 residues long. Trimming stripped 3 bases from V and 12 bases from J, with 12 bases between. CDR1 DFQATT and CDR2 SNEGSKA come from the germline V gene (reference sequence). CDR3 region: CSASGGQRQFF. The CDR3 DNA reads as TGCAGTGCTAGCGGGGGGCAGAGGCAGTTCTTC.

The chain carries TRBV9 and TRBJ1-6; D ambiguous. Trimming removed 1 base from V and 4 bases from J, with 9 bases in between. This CDR3 is built from 15 residues. CDR1 is SGDLS and CDR2 is YYNGEE in the germline V gene. CDR3 bases: TGTGCCAGCAGCGTATCGGGTTTGTATAATTCACCCCTCCACTTT. This translates into CASSVSGLYNSPLHF.

The V call is TRBV30, the J call TRBJ2-1; 7 nucleotides line up with TRBD2. This CDR3 is built from 14 residues. In germline, CDR1 is GTSNPN, CDR2 SVGIG (reference sequence). Trimming at V came to 4 bases and at J to 6 bases, leaving 9 bases not matched to a gene. CDR3 region: CAWITGLRTNEQFF. Written as DNA, the CDR3 is TGTGCCTGGATAACGGGACTAAGGACCAATGAGCAGTTCTTC. Looking up the rest from reference TRBV30 and TRBJ2-1 gives the full variable domain: SQTIHQWPATLVQPVGSPLSLECTVEGTSNPNLYWYRQAAGRGLQLLFYSVGIGQISSEVPQNLSASRPQDRQFILSSKKLLLSDSGFYLCAWITGLRTNEQFFGPGTRLTVL.

V gene TRBV18 combines with J gene TRBJ2-7; TRBD1 aligns across 10 bases. This CDR3 region has 15 residues. Germline CDR1 reads KGHSH; CDR2 reads LQKENI. V lost 2 bases to trimming and J lost 6 bases; unmatched junction nucleotides: 7. CDR3 bases: TGTGCCAGCTCACCAACCGGGACAGGGGATACCGAGCAGTACTTC. This encodes CASSPTGTGDTEQYF. Using reference TRBV18 and TRBJ2-7 for the parts outside the CDR3, the full variable domain is NAGVMQNPRHLVRRRGQEARLRCSPMKGHSHVYWYRQLPEEGLKFMVYLQKENIIDESGMPKERFSAEFPKEGPSILRIQQVVRGDSAAYFCASSPTGTGDTEQYFGPGTRLTVT.

V usage is TRBV5-1 and J usage is TRBJ1-4; 8 bases map to TRBD1. CDR3 length: 16 residues. From germline, CDR1 is SGHRS and CDR2 YFSETQ. V dropped 4 bases and J dropped 0; count of bases not matched to a gene: 5. The CDR3 here is CASSAGTGSTNEKLFF. As DNA, the CDR3 is TGCGCCAGCAGCGCCGGGACAGGATCAACTAATGAAAAACTGTTTTTT.